Shown below are 21 T cell receptor beta chains from a single sample sequenced in a study of human T cells and chemical hapten exposure. TCRdb independently ran MiXCR on the RACE reads; one entry per CDR3 protein. The data contain some 81,000 distinct CDR3 sequences, roughly 7.6% of them singletons. This sample's time point: patch test 1, 2 weeks after DPC sensitization. Sample treatment: therapeutic diphenylcyclopropenone sensitization with weekly scalp DPC. Here the sequenced sample was whole blood, taken in connection with sensitization to the hapten diphenylcyclopropenone (DPC). The receptors originated from a woman aged 25 to 39 with alopecia areata. Some clones in this sample may be carry-over from other donors' samples.

The table lists this clonotype with a few counts. This chain links TRBV14 with TRBJ2-5; TRBD1 matches 8 bases. CDR1 is SGHDN and CDR2 is FVKESK in the germline V gene. The J segment lost 3 bases and the V segment lost 4 bases, leaving 4 bases of the junction unmatched. This CDR3 region has 14 residues. CDR3 loop: CASSPRTGKETQYF. Written as DNA, the CDR3 is TGTGCCAGCAGCCCTCGGACAGGGAAAGAGACCCAGTACTTC.

This clonotype was picked up many times. This chain links TRBV5-1 with TRBJ2-2; possible D gene TRBD1, 6 bases. CDR1 is SGHRS and CDR2 is YFSETQ in the germline V gene. This CDR3 has 15 amino acids. V lost 4 bases, J lost 0 bases, and 10 bases lay in between. Here the CDR3 reads CASSKDSPNTGELFF. The DNA of the CDR3 is TGCGCCAGCAGCAAGGACAGTCCGAACACCGGGGAGCTGTTTTTT.

There are many counts of this clonotype. This chain uses TRBV9 with TRBJ2-3; 8 bases line up with TRBD2. Germline V gene lookup returns CDR1 SGDLS and CDR2 YYNGEE. The CDR3 covers 15 residues. Germline trimming cut 0 bases from V and 6 bases from J; bases unmatched to any gene: 6. The CDR3 bases are TGTGCCAGCAGCGTAGGGAACGGGGGGGCCGATACGCAGTATTTT. This gives the protein CASSVGNGGADTQYF.

V usage is TRBV13 and J usage is TRBJ2-3; D is undetermined. The CDR3 spans 14 residues. V gave up 4 bases and J gave up 1 base, with 9 bases separating them. Germline lookup yields CDR1 PRHDT and CDR2 FYEKMQ (reference sequence). The chain's CDR3 is CASSSGVGTDTQYF. The CDR3 coding sequence is TGTGCCAGCAGCTCCGGCGTAGGCACAGATACGCAGTATTTT.

This clonotype was observed a handful of times. The rearrangement joins TRBV3-1 to TRBJ2-2, with a weak D call TRBD1 (5 bases). V was shortened by 0 bases and J by 7 bases, with 9 bases between the two germline ends. Per germline, CDR1 LGHDT and CDR2 YNNKEL (reference sequence). There are 14 residues in the CDR3. CDR3 in amino acids: CASSQENRNGELFF. The CDR3 DNA reads as TGTGCCAGCAGCCAAGAAAACAGGAACGGGGAGCTGTTTTTT.

This clonotype appeared many times. This sequence joins TRBV18 and TRBJ2-3, with 7 bases aligning to TRBD1. The CDR3 contains 15 residues. CDR1 is KGHSH and CDR2 is LQKENI in the germline V gene. V dropped 1 base and J dropped 5; count of bases not matched to a gene: 6. CDR3 in amino acids: CASSPRDSLRDTQYF. The CDR3 DNA follows: TGTGCCAGCTCACCACGGGACAGCCTCAGAGATACGCAGTATTTT.

The chain links TRBV18 to TRBJ1-2; TRBD1 matches at 9 bases. The CDR3 is 15 residues long. Germline values: CDR1 KGHSH, CDR2 LQKENI. V lost 4 bases to trimming and J lost 1 base; unmatched junction nucleotides: 4. In nucleotides, the CDR3 is TGTGCCAGCTCACAGGGACAGGGAATTAACTATGGCTACACCTTC. Encoded protein: CASSQGQGINYGYTF.

This clonotype was counted between two and nine times. The chain joins TRBV9 to TRBJ2-3; D is uncertain. Germline V lookup: CDR1 SGDLS, CDR2 YYNGEE. Trimming removed 0 bases at V and 2 bases at J, with 10 bases between. The CDR3 has 15 amino acids. This CDR3 reads CASSVGDTDTDTQYF. CDR3 in DNA: TGTGCCAGCAGCGTAGGAGACACCGACACAGATACGCAGTATTTT. Full variable domain (rest looked up from reference TRBV9 and TRBJ2-3): DSGVTQTPKHLITATGQRVTLRCSPRSGDLSVYWYQQSLDQGLQFLIQYYNGEERAKGNILERFSAQQFPDLHSELNLSSLELGDSALYFCASSVGDTDTDTQYFGPGTRLTVL.

At least ten counts were recorded for this clonotype. The chain employs TRBV20-1 and TRBJ1-5; D ambiguous. Looked up from germline, CDR1 is DFQATT and CDR2 is SNEGSKA (reference sequence). The CDR3 sequence is 15 residues long. V was pared by 0 bases and J by 6 bases, with 15 bases between. The DNA for the CDR3 is TGCAGTGCTAGAGATCCTAGAAGGGAGGCTCAGCCCCAGCATTTT. Its protein is CSARDPRREAQPQHF.

The chain carries TRBV5-1 and TRBJ1-1, with a weak D call TRBD1 (5 bases). The CDR3 runs 14 residues. V shed 2 bases and J shed 1 base, with 9 bases lying between them. Germline V CDR1 and CDR2: SGHRS, YFSETQ. CDR3 amino acids: CASSFDSWNTEAFF. DNA for the CDR3: TGCGCCAGCAGCTTCGACAGTTGGAACACTGAAGCTTTCTTT.

This clonotype was seen more than once but under ten times. The chain uses TRBV5-1 and TRBJ1-6; D is possibly TRBD1 (5 bases). CDR3 size: 14 residues. Trimming removed 4 bases from V and 14 bases from J, with 19 bases in between. Germline V gene sequence: CDR1 SGHRS, CDR2 YFSETQ. The CDR3 coding sequence is TGCGCCAGCAGCCCTGGGGGTATGGGCGAAGCCCTCCACTTT. Translation gives CASSPGGMGEALHF.

This clonotype was seen at least ten times. The V gene is TRBV20-1, the J gene TRBJ1-3, with no clear D. The CDR3 consists of 14 residues. Trimming removed 0 bases from V and 3 bases from J, with 9 bases in between. CDR1 and CDR2 (germline): DFQATT, SNEGSKA (reference sequence). The CDR3 DNA sequence: TGCAGTGCTAGAGATGGGGTAGTTGGAAACACCATATATTTT. This sequence encodes CSARDGVVGNTIYF.

This clonotype has at least ten counts. The chain recombines TRBV5-6 with TRBJ1-4, with D unresolved. V gave up 3 bases and J gave up 8 bases, with 11 bases separating them. CDR3 length: 13 amino acids. CDR1 is SGHDT and CDR2 is YYEEEE in the germline V gene. The CDR3 loop is CASSYGRKEKLFF. In nucleotides, the CDR3 is TGTGCCAGCAGCTACGGACGTAAAGAAAAACTGTTTTTT.

This clonotype occurred a few times. The chain combines TRBV4-1 with TRBJ1-2, with D tentatively TRBD1 (6 bases). The germline V gene encodes CDR1 MGHRA and CDR2 YSYEKL. With 3 bases removed from V and 5 bases from J, the gap between germline ends came to 16 bases. The CDR3 contains 15 residues. The CDR3 DNA follows: TGCGCCAGCAGCCAGGTCGGGGGACAAGGATATGGCTACACCTTC. This translates into CASSQVGGQGYGYTF.

This clonotype was seen repeatedly, ten times or more. The chain combines TRBV7-2 with TRBJ2-3; 12 bases agree with TRBD2. Germline V gene lookup returns CDR1 SGHTA and CDR2 FQGNSA. The V and J ends lost 3 bases and 7 bases, in that order; junction bases with no gene match: 11. CDR3 length: 17 amino acids. The CDR3 sequence: CASSFVPASGGAYTQYF. The CDR3, as DNA: TGTGCCAGCAGCTTCGTCCCTGCTAGCGGGGGGGCGTATACGCAGTATTTT.

This chain joins TRBV29-1 and TRBJ2-3, with TRBD2 matching over 10 bases. The germline V gene encodes CDR1 SQVTM and CDR2 ANQGSEA. Losses at the gene ends were 6 bases for V and 4 bases for J; bases not matched to a gene: 7. The CDR3 runs to 14 residues. CDR3 sequence: CSVAGTSDPDTQYF. In DNA, the CDR3 is TGCAGCGTAGCCGGGACTAGCGATCCAGATACGCAGTATTTT.

J is TRBJ2-6 and V is TRBV2, with D maybe TRBD2 (5 bases). Germline-derived CDR1 and CDR2 are SNHLY and FYNNEI. CDR3 length: 15 residues. Trimming shortened V by 4 bases and J by 3 bases, and 10 bases separated the two germline ends. CDR3: CASSGGGDGANVLTF. The CDR3 bases are TGTGCCAGCAGTGGAGGAGGAGATGGGGCCAACGTCCTGACTTTC.

Concerning this clonotype: Given a much more abundant clone one base away, this may be a read error. The CDR3 DNA is TGTGCCGGCAGCCGCGACAGGGGATCGCTCGATACGCAGTATTTT. Its protein product is CAGSRDRGSLDTQYF. The chain has TRBV7-9 and TRBJ2-3; 8 nucleotides agree with TRBD1. This CDR3 is 15 amino acids long. Germline assignment: CDR1 SEHNR and CDR2 FQNEAQ (reference sequence).

This clonotype showed up just a few times. The rearrangement uses TRBV25-1 and TRBJ2-5, with a tentative D call TRBD2 (6 bases). The CDR3 consists of 14 residues. In germline, CDR1 is MGHDK, CDR2 SYGVNS. V lost 4 bases and J lost 5, with 14 bases in between. This CDR3 is CASSGSGLWETQYF. In DNA, the CDR3 is TGTGCCAGCAGTGGATCGGGACTCTGGGAGACCCAGTACTTC.

This clonotype has a handful of counts. The CDR3: CASTYTGTGEGITEAFF. For the CDR3, the DNA is TGTGCCAGCACCTATACCGGGACAGGGGAGGGAATTACTGAAGCTTTCTTT. The chain uses TRBV2 and TRBJ1-1; TRBD1 matches at 10 bases. CDR3 length: 17 amino acids. The germline CDR1 and CDR2 sequences are SNHLY and FYNNEI. The J segment lost 5 bases and the V segment lost 7 bases, leaving 16 bases of the junction unmatched.

There are many counts of this clonotype. This rearrangement joins TRBV7-8 to TRBJ2-7; D gene unclear. V gave up 5 bases and J gave up 3 bases, with 11 bases separating them. This CDR3 has 13 residues. CDR1 and CDR2 (germline): SGHVS, FQNEAQ. CDR3 sequence reads: CASSLRSGYEQYF. CDR3 coding DNA: TGTGCCAGCAGCCTAAGATCCGGCTACGAGCAGTACTTC.